The clone carrying this TCR beta chain was observed a single time. Antigen: not known. This CDR3 is built from 15 residues. In germline, CDR1 is SNHLY, CDR2 FYNNEI. Trimming took 1 base from V and 2 from J, leaving 11 bases between them. Relapse was seen in all patients after autologous stem cell transplantation, and brentuximab vedotin exposure was variable. These data are taken from a study of PD-1 blockade in classical Hodgkin lymphoma. Study-wide results and caveats: The repertoire differences lack a defined cause, possibly disease activity or prior therapy. CD4+ TCR diversity, unlike CD8+, rose significantly by C4D1. Newly diagnosed patients reportedly had lower baseline TCR diversity than healthy donors. Complete responders entered with baseline diversity on par with newly diagnosed patients, the results showed.

TCRdb keeps only in-frame clones here, not all; method: immunoSEQ multiplex PCR. The table includes more than 40,000 clones, approximately 70% detected once. This material consisted of peripheral blood mononuclear cells (PBMCs), taken before the second cycle of nivolumab. The gene calls are TRBV2 and TRBJ1-2, with D possibly being TRBD1 (5 bases). The sequence came from a human donor with classical Hodgkin lymphoma. DNA for the CDR3: TGTGCCAGCAGTGAAGATGACAGCGTCAACTATGGCTACACCTTC. Amino acid sequence: CASSEDDSVNYGYTF. The full variable domain, with the rest looked up from reference TRBV2 and TRBJ1-2, is EPEVTQTPSHQVTQMGQEVILRCVPISNHLYFYWYRQILGQKVEFLVSFYNNEISEKSEIFDDQFSVERPDGSNFTLKIRSTKLEDSAMYFCASSEDDSVNYGYTFGSGTRLTVV.